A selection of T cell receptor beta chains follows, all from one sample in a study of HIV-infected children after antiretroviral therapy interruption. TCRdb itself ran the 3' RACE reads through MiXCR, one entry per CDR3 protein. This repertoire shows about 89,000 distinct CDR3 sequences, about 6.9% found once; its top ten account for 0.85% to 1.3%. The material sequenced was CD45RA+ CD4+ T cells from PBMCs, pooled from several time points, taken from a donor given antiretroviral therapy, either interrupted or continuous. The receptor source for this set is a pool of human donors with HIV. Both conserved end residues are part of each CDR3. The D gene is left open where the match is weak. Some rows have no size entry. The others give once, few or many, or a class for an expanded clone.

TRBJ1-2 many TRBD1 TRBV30 CAWSVPFPGTGNYGYTF TGTGCCTGGAGTGTACCCTTCCCCGGGACAGGGAACTATGGCTACACCTTC
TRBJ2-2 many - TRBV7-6 CASSPGVPFTGELFF TGTGCCAGCAGCCCCGGAGTTCCGTTCACCGGGGAGCTGTTTTTT
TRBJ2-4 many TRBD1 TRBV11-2 CASSGQVAKNIQYF TGTGCCAGCAGCGGACAGGTAGCCAAAAACATTCAGTACTTC
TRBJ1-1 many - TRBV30 CAWSGRGRPNTEAFF TGTGCCTGGAGTGGACGCGGCAGGCCGAACACTGAAGCTTTCTTT
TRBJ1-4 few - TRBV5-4 CASSGRGRNEKLFF TGTGCCAGCAGTGGACGCGGGAGGAATGAAAAACTGTTTTTT
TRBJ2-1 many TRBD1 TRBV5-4 CASSLGQGNNNEQFF TGTGCCAGCAGCTTGGGACAGGGAAACAACAATGAGCAGTTCTTC
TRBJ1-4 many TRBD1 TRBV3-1 CASSQNRGSGEKLFF TGTGCCAGCAGCCAAAACAGGGGATCCGGTGAAAAACTGTTTTTT
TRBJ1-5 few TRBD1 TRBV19 CASSLDRANQPQHF TGTGCCAGTAGTTTGGACAGGGCCAATCAGCCCCAGCATTTT
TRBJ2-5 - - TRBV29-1 CSAHSPESGRQETQYF TGCAGCGCTCACTCCCCCGAAAGCGGTCGCCAAGAGACCCAGTACTTC
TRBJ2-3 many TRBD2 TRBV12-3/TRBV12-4 CASSSSGGLTDTQYF TGTGCCAGCAGCAGTAGCGGGGGACTCACAGATACGCAGTATTTT
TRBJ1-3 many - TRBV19 CASSMVALAGNTIYF TGTGCCAGTAGTATGGTCGCTCTGGCTGGAAACACCATATATTTT
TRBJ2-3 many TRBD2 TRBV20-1 CSAPGLALTDTQYF TGCAGTGCCCCGGGACTAGCGCTGACAGATACGCAGTATTTT
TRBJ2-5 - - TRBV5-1 CASSFSYQETQYF TGCGCCAGCAGCTTCTCGTACCAAGAGACCCAGTACTTC
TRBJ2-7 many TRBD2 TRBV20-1 CSASPLRDYHYEQYF TGCAGTGCTAGCCCCCTCCGGGACTACCACTACGAGCAGTACTTC
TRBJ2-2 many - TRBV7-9 CASSLGANTGELFF TGTGCCAGCAGCTTAGGGGCAAACACCGGGGAGCTGTTTTTT
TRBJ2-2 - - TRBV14 CASSRRRGLSTGELFF TGTGCCAGCAGCCGTAGAAGGGGGTTGAGCACCGGGGAGCTGTTTTTT
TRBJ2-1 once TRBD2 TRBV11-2 CASRTTSGAYNEQFF TGTGCCAGCAGAACCACTAGCGGGGCATACAATGAGCAGTTCTTC
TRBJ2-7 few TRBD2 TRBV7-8 CASSLEPSGGAGEQYF TGTGCCAGCAGCTTAGAACCTAGCGGGGGGGCCGGCGAGCAGTACTTC
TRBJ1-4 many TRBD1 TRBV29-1 CSVKPGQGNEKLFF TGCAGCGTTAAACCGGGACAGGGAAATGAAAAACTGTTTTTT
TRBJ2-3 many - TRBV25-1 CASSDPRSQQPTDTQYF TGTGCCAGCAGTGACCCCCGGAGTCAGCAGCCCACAGATACGCAGTATTTT
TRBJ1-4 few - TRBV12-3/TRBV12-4 CASSFPPLGEKLFF TGTGCCAGCAGTTTCCCACCCCTCGGGGAAAAACTGTTTTTT
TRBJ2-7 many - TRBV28 CASNGLPLSYEQYF TGTGCCAGCAATGGGCTCCCTCTCTCCTACGAGCAGTACTTC
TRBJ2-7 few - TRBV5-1 CASSLAGPGVYEQYF TGCGCCAGCAGCTTAGCGGGTCCGGGGGTCTACGAGCAGTACTTC
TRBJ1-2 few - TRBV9 CASSPVHTGNYGYTF TGTGCCAGCAGCCCAGTGCATACAGGGAACTATGGCTACACCTTC
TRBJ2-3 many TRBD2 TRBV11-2 CASSRRLAGPTDTQYF TGTGCCAGCAGCAGGAGACTAGCGGGGCCCACAGATACGCAGTATTTT
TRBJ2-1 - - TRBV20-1 CSARLVRDKIYNEQFF TGCAGTGCTAGATTAGTCCGGGACAAGATATACAATGAGCAGTTCTTC
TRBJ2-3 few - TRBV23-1 CASSPSCGVTDTQYF TGCGCCAGCAGTCCCTCCTGTGGGGTCACAGATACGCAGTATTTT